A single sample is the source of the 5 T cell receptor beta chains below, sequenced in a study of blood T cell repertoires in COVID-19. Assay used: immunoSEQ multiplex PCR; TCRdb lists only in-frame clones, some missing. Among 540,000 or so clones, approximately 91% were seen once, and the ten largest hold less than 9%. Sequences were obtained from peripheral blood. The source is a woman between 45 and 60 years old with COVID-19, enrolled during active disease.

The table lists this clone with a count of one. Written as DNA, the CDR3 is TGTGCCAGCAGCCTTAGCGGGGGGGTTGAGACCCAGTACTTC. Its translation is CASSLSGGVETQYF. The rearrangement joins TRBV11-2 to TRBJ2-5; 11 positions match TRBD2. Germline V CDR1 and CDR2: SGHAT, FQNNGV. This CDR3 comprises 14 residues. J was trimmed by 5 bases and V by 5 bases; bases with no gene match: 4.

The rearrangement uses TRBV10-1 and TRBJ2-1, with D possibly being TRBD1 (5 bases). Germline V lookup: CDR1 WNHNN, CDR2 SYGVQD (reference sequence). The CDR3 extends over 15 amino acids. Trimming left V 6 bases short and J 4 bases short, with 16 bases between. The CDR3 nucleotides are TGCGCCAGCAGCCCCCAAGGGGCCGCTTACAATGAGCAGTTCTTC. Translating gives CASSPQGAAYNEQFF.

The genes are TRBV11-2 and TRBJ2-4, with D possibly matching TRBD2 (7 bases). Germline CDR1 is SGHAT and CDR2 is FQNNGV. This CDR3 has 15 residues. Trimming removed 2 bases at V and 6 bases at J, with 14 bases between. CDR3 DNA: TGTGCCAGCAGCTTAAGTTCGGGGGGCGGAAACATTCAGTACTTC. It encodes CASSLSSGGGNIQYF.

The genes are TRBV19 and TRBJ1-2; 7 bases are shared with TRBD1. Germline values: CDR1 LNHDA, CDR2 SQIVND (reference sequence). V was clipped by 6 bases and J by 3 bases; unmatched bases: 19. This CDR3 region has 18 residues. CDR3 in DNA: TGTGCCAGTAGAAGGATGGTATTACAGGGGATTGGGGACTATGGCTACACCTTC. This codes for CASRRMVLQGIGDYGYTF.

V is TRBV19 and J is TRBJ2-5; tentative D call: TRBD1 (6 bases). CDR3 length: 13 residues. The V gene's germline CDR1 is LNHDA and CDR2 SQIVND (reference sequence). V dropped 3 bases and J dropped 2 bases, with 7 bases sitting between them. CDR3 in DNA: TGTGCCAGTAGTATGGGGGCACAAGAGACCCAGTACTTC. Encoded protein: CASSMGAQETQYF.